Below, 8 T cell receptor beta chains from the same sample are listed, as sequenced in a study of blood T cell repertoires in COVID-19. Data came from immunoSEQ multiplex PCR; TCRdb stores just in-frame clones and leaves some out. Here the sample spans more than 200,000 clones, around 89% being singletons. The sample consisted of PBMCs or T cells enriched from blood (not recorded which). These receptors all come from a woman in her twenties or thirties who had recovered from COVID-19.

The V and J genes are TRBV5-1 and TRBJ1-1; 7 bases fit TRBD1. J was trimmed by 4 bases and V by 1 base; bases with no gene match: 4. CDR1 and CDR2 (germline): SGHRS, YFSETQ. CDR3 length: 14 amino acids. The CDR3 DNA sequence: TGCGCCAGCAGCTTGTCAGGGGGTGGCACTGAAGCTTTCTTT. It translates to CASSLSGGGTEAFF.

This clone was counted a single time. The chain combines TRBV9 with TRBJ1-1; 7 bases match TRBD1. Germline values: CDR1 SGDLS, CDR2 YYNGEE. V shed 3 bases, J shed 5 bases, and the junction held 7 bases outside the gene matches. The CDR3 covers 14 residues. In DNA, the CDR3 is TGTGCCAGCAGCGCTCTAACAGGGGTTACTGAAGCTTTCTTT. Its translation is CASSALTGVTEAFF. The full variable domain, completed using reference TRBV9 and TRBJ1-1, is DSGVTQTPKHLITATGQRVTLRCSPRSGDLSVYWYQQSLDQGLQFLIQYYNGEERAKGNILERFSAQQFPDLHSELNLSSLELGDSALYFCASSALTGVTEAFFGQGTRLTVV.

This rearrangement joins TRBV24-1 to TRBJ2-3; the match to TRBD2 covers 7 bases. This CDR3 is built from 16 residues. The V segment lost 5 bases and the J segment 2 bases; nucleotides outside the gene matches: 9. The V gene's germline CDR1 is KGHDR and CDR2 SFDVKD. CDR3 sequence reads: CATSAEASGITDTQYF. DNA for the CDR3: TGTGCCACCAGTGCGGAGGCTAGCGGTATCACAGATACGCAGTATTTT.

Here the CDR3 reads CASSSDPTGSTEAFF. In nucleotides, the CDR3 is TGTGCCAGCAGCTCTGACCCTACAGGGAGCACTGAAGCTTTCTTT. J is TRBJ1-1 and V is TRBV7-2, with TRBD1 as a possible D gene (6 bases). V gave up 4 bases and J gave up 4 bases, with 16 bases separating them. The germline CDR1 and CDR2 sequences are SGHTA and FQGNSA. The CDR3 extends over 15 amino acids.

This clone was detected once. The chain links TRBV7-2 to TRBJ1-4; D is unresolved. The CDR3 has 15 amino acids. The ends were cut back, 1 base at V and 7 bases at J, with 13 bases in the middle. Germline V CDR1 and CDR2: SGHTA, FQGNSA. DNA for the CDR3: TGTGCCAGCAGCTTAGATCCGGGAGGGAGTGAAAAACTGTTTTTT. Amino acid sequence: CASSLDPGGSEKLFF.

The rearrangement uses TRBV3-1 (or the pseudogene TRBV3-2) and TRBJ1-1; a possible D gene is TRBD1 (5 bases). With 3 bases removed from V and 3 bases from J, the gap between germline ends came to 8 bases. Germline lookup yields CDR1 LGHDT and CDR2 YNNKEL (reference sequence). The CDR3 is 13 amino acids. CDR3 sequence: CASSHGGDTEAFF. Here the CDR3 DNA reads TGTGCCAGCAGCCATGGGGGGGACACTGAAGCTTTCTTT.

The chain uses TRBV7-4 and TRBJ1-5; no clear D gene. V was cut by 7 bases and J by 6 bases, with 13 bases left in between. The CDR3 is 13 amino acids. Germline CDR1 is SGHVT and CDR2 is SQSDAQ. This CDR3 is CASNPTGSQPQHF. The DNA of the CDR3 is TGTGCCAGCAACCCTACCGGTAGTCAGCCCCAGCATTTT.

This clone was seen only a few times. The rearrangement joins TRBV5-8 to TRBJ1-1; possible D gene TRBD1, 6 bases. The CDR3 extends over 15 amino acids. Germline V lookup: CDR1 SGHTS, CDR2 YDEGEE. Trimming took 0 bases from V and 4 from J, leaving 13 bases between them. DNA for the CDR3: TGTGCCAGCAGCTTGGTACGGGGGGCAGGCACTGAAGCTTTCTTT. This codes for CASSLVRGAGTEAFF.